The 27 T cell receptor beta chains reported below all come from one sample, sequenced in a study of identical twins. MiXCR, run by TCRdb on the 5' RACE reads, gives a single entry per CDR3 protein. In the table there are 550,000 to 700,000 distinct CDR3 sequences, nearly 10% of which are singletons. The same specimen was also included in a second study, on yellow fever vaccine responses in identical twins.

The sample was PBMCs. Receptor source: a young woman in good health.

Only a few counts were recorded for this clonotype. The chain carries TRBV15 and TRBJ2-3; D could derive from TRBD1 or TRBD2 (6 bases each). The CDR3 runs 15 residues. Germline-derived CDR1 and CDR2 are LNHNV and YYDKDF (reference sequence). The V gene lost 5 bases and the J gene lost 1 base, with 13 bases spanning the gap. CDR3 in DNA: TGTGCCACCAGCTCTACGGGGGCGGGCACAGATACGCAGTATTTT. Translating gives CATSSTGAGTDTQYF.

The gene calls are TRBV9 and TRBJ2-7, with 9 bases aligning to TRBD2. This CDR3 is built from 14 residues. Trimming took 0 bases from V and 5 from J; bases not matched to a gene: 3. Germline V gene data show CDR1 as SGDLS and CDR2 as YYNGEE. CDR3 protein: CASSVGAGGNEQYF. CDR3 nucleotides: TGTGCCAGCAGCGTAGGAGCGGGAGGTAACGAGCAGTACTTC.

This clonotype was counted only a few times. The chain has TRBV6-1 and TRBJ2-5, with 11 bases fitting TRBD2. V trimming: 6 bases; J trimming: 2 bases; junction bases outside the gene matches: 8. Germline CDR1 is MNHNS and CDR2 is SASEGT. This CDR3 is 16 amino acids long. CDR3 in DNA: TGTGCCAGCAGATTTAGCGGGAGGGCCCAACAAGAGACCCAGTACTTC. Translation: CASRFSGRAQQETQYF.

This clonotype was observed a handful of times. The V call is TRBV12-3 or TRBV12-4, the J call TRBJ2-7; D uncertain. The CDR3 loop spans 13 amino acids. Trimming left V 3 bases short and J 3 bases short, with 9 bases between. The CDR3 here is CASSFSALYEQYF. The CDR3, as DNA: TGTGCCAGCAGTTTCAGCGCTCTCTACGAGCAGTACTTC.

This clonotype was observed a handful of times. V and J are TRBV6-5 and TRBJ2-7; tentative D call: TRBD1 (5 bases). V was trimmed by 6 bases and J by 5 bases, leaving 17 bases between them. The CDR3 covers 14 residues. Germline CDR1 and CDR2: MNHEY and SVGAGI. The CDR3 nucleotides read TGTGCCAGCAGCTACCTCAGGGCTGGTCACGAGCAGTACTTC. Translation: CASSYLRAGHEQYF.

This clonotype was seen a handful of times. The rearrangement uses TRBV5-1 and TRBJ2-5, with 7 nucleotides matching TRBD2. The CDR3 is 15 amino acids. Germline CDR1 is SGHRS and CDR2 is YFSETQ. The ends lost 0 bases at V and 4 bases at J; junction bases unmatched: 6. The CDR3 loop reads CASSLDWRGTETQYF. The CDR3, as DNA: TGCGCCAGCAGCTTGGATTGGCGGGGGACAGAGACCCAGTACTTC.

This clonotype was counted many times. This sequence joins TRBV12-3 or TRBV12-4 and TRBJ2-7; 9 positions agree with TRBD1. V shed 4 bases, J shed 2 bases, and the junction held 3 bases outside the gene matches. The CDR3 is 14 residues long. This CDR3 is CASSSQGAAYEQYF. For the CDR3, the DNA is TGTGCCAGCAGTTCACAGGGGGCTGCCTACGAGCAGTACTTC.

This clonotype has a handful of counts. The CDR3 coding sequence is TGCGCCAGCAGCCAAGATGCTAGCGGAACCTACGAGCAGTACTTC. Protein product: CASSQDASGTYEQYF. The V gene is TRBV4-3, the J gene TRBJ2-7; 7 bases agree with TRBD2. CDR3 length: 15 residues. J lost 2 bases, V lost 0 bases, and 4 bases had no gene match. Germline CDR1 and CDR2: LGHNA and YSLEER.

This clonotype has only a few counts. V usage is TRBV7-9 and J usage is TRBJ2-5; 8 nucleotides align to TRBD2. Unmatched junction bases numbered 5, after V lost 1 base and J lost 1 base. There are 16 residues in the CDR3. Germline lookup yields CDR1 SEHNR and CDR2 FQNEAQ (reference sequence). The CDR3 region has the DNA TGTGCCAGCAGCTTAGTCCCCAGCGGGAGCCAAGAGACCCAGTACTTC. It is translated as CASSLVPSGSQETQYF.

The rearrangement uses TRBV7-2 and TRBJ2-7; 9 bases align to TRBD2. This CDR3 is built from 14 residues. Germline-derived CDR1 and CDR2 are SGHTA and FQGNSA. Trimming took 5 bases from V and 6 from J; bases not matched to a gene: 8. In DNA form, the CDR3 reads TGTGCCAGCAGCCAACCAGGACTAGCGATCGAGCAGTACTTC. Amino acids: CASSQPGLAIEQYF.

This chain uses TRBV2 with TRBJ2-1; a possible D gene is TRBD2 (6 bases). The CDR3 consists of 13 residues. Trimming pared 7 bases from V and 10 bases from J, leaving 17 bases between. Germline values: CDR1 SNHLY, CDR2 FYNNEI. CDR3 residues: CASNRDSLGEQFF. The DNA of the CDR3 is TGTGCCAGCAATCGGGACTCCTTGGGGGAGCAGTTCTTC.

This clonotype was observed a handful of times. The chain combines TRBV3-1 with TRBJ2-1; TRBD2 agrees at 8 bases. Germline trimming cut 5 bases from V and 14 bases from J; bases unmatched to any gene: 20. From germline, CDR1 is LGHDT and CDR2 YNNKEL (reference sequence). CDR3 size: 16 residues. The CDR3 nucleotides are TGTGCCAGCAGCTCTCAAACCGTCCCGGGGGGGCCGAGGGAGTTCTTC. Amino acids: CASSSQTVPGGPREFF.

This clonotype was found a few times. The chain couples TRBV28 to TRBJ2-1; perhaps TRBD2 as D (6 bases). Deletions cut 10 bases from V and 4 bases from J, with 11 bases between. The CDR3 contains 12 residues. Germline V CDR1 and CDR2: MDHEN, SYDVKM. The DNA of the CDR3 is TGTGCCACAGGACTACCTTACAATGAGCAGTTCTTC. This translates into CATGLPYNEQFF.

This clonotype appeared many times. This chain joins TRBV3-1 and TRBJ2-7; maybe TRBD1 (5 bases). The CDR3 contains 17 residues. V dropped 1 base and J dropped 0 bases, with 16 bases sitting between them. Germline CDR1 LGHDT, CDR2 YNNKEL (reference sequence). CDR3 sequence (DNA): TGTGCCAGCAGCCAAGGGGCGCAGGGTCGCCGCTCCTACGAGCAGTACTTC. It translates to CASSQGAQGRRSYEQYF.

This clonotype was counted only a few times. The genes are TRBV6-1 and TRBJ2-7; D is ambiguous. Germline assignment: CDR1 MNHNS and CDR2 SASEGT. Trimming took off 4 bases at V and 7 bases at J, with 8 bases between the two ends. This CDR3 has 11 amino acids. The DNA for the CDR3 is TGTGCCAGCAGTGCAGTTTGGGAGCAGTACTTC. Its translation: CASSAVWEQYF.

The chain links TRBV5-1 to TRBJ2-5; perhaps TRBD1 as D (5 bases). Trimming stripped 1 base from V and 5 bases from J, with 12 bases between. This CDR3 has 14 amino acids. Germline CDR1 SGHRS, CDR2 YFSETQ. CDR3 protein: CASSLRSKGETQYF. DNA of the CDR3: TGCGCCAGCAGCTTGCGGTCTAAGGGGGAGACCCAGTACTTC.

The V gene is TRBV30, the J gene TRBJ2-3, with D uncertain. The CDR3 covers 10 residues. Germline assignment: CDR1 GTSNPN and CDR2 SVGIG (reference sequence). The V end was cut by 2 bases, the J end by 8 bases, with 5 bases between. The CDR3 DNA is TGTGCCTGGAGTTTAGGTACGCAGTATTTT. It specifies CAWSLGTQYF.

This clonotype was detected once. A much larger clone is a single base away; this may be a read error. The chain joins TRBV20-1 to TRBJ2-1; 8 bases match TRBD2. This CDR3 spans 15 amino acids. In germline, CDR1 is DFQATT, CDR2 SNEGSKA (reference sequence). The CDR3 DNA reads as TGCTGTGCTAGAGATCACGGGGGGGCCCTCAATGAGCAGTTCTTC. It codes for CCARDHGGALNEQFF.

This sequence joins TRBV4-3 and TRBJ1-2; D is unresolved. The V gene's germline CDR1 is LGHNA and CDR2 YSLEER. The V and J ends lost 0 bases and 0 bases respectively, with 8 bases between them. The CDR3 length is 15 residues. The CDR3 reads CASSQDLTPNYGYTF. Written as DNA, the CDR3 is TGCGCCAGCAGCCAAGATCTGACACCTAACTATGGCTACACCTTC.

This clonotype was seen a handful of times. Here the CDR3 reads CASSKGDRVRDEQFF. CDR3 DNA: TGTGCCAGCAGCAAGGGAGACAGGGTGCGAGATGAGCAGTTCTTC. The chain uses TRBV21-1 and TRBJ2-1; the listed D gene, TRBD1, was not tested against the DNA. TRBV21-1 is a recognized pseudogene. This CDR3 has 15 amino acids.

CDR3 amino acids: CASSIYDRGEQFF. CDR3 sequence (DNA): TGTGCCAGTAGTATATATGACAGGGGAGAGCAGTTCTTC. This chain uses TRBV19 with TRBJ2-1; 8 nucleotides align to TRBD1. J gave up 10 bases and V 2 bases, and 4 bases lay outside the gene matches. There are 13 residues in the CDR3. Germline V CDR1 and CDR2: LNHDA, SQIVND (reference sequence).

This clonotype was picked up many times. This sequence joins TRBV5-8 and TRBJ2-2; 7 bases fit TRBD1. After removal of 3 bases from V and 13 bases from J, the junction contained 9 bases not matched to a gene. CDR1 is SGHTS, CDR2 YDEGEE, per germline. The CDR3 is 13 residues long. CDR3 bases: TGTGCCAGCAGCTGGGCGTCCGGGACAGCGCTGTTTTTT. Protein: CASSWASGTALFF. The full variable domain, completed using reference TRBV5-8 and TRBJ2-2, is EAGVTQSPTHLIKTRGQQATLRCSPISGHTSVYWYQQALGLGLQFLLWYDEGEERNRGNFPPRFSGRQFPNYSSELNVNALELEDSALYLCASSWASGTALFFGEGSRLTVL.

The V call is TRBV7-6, the J call TRBJ2-5; no firm D call. Germline loops: CDR1 SGHVS, CDR2 FNYEAQ. The CDR3 spans 15 residues. Between the trimmed V and J ends, which lost 5 bases and 5 bases, there was a span of 18 bases. This CDR3 reads CASSPSGPPSETQYF. In DNA, the CDR3 is TGTGCCAGCAGCCCGTCGGGCCCGCCATCGGAGACCCAGTACTTC.

The genes are TRBV29-1 and TRBJ2-5; no clear D. The CDR3 loop spans 12 amino acids. Trimming took off 6 bases at V and 5 bases at J, with 13 bases between the two ends. The germline gives CDR1 SQVTM, CDR2 ANQGSEA. Here the CDR3 DNA reads TGCAGCGTATTCGTGGATTGGGAGACCCAGTACTTC. Protein product: CSVFVDWETQYF.

V usage is TRBV5-1 and J usage is TRBJ2-7; D might be TRBD1 (7 bases). The CDR3 loop spans 14 amino acids. V was cut by 1 base and J by 5 bases, with 13 bases left in between. CDR1 and CDR2 from the germline V gene are SGHRS and YFSETQ. The CDR3, as DNA: TGCGCCAGCAGCTTGTTACAGGGGAGGAACGAGCAGTACTTC. Protein: CASSLLQGRNEQYF.

The chain is built from TRBV20-1 and TRBJ2-3; D is possibly TRBD1 (6 bases). The germline V and J ends were trimmed by 5 bases and 1 base, with 10 bases remaining between them. The CDR3 length is 13 residues. Germline V lookup: CDR1 DFQATT, CDR2 SNEGSKA (reference sequence). CDR3 in DNA: TGCAGTGCTCCCTGGGGGCGCACAGATACGCAGTATTTT. Amino acids: CSAPWGRTDTQYF.

This chain uses TRBV19 with TRBJ2-3; 8 bases line up with TRBD2. Per the germline V gene, CDR1 is LNHDA and CDR2 is SQIVND (reference sequence). The junction had 9 bases not matched to a gene; V was cut back by 7 bases and J by 6 bases. The CDR3 covers 14 residues. The CDR3 is CASNRGGSDDTQYF. CDR3 nucleotides: TGTGCCAGTAACCGGGGGGGTTCCGACGATACGCAGTATTTT.